This T cell receptor (beta chain) was recovered during a study of cytomegalovirus exposure and HLA in healthy donors. Study observations and caveats: Reportedly, diagnosis of cytomegalovirus status by the classifier showed high specificity and sensitivity. The analysis excluded some indistinguishable V segments, including TRBV6-2 and TRBV6-3.

With regard to this clone: Its target is unknown.

The study ran its PCR with 60 Vbeta and 13 Jbeta primers. This table comes from immunoSEQ multiplex PCR, and its TCRdb copy is limited to in-frame clones, with some not included. This sample yields roughly 140,000 clones, of which approximately 80% are seen a single time; about 2% belongs to the top ten. The ends lost 7 bases at V and 6 bases at J; junction bases unmatched: 15. Germline CDR1 reads SGHDT; CDR2 reads YYEEEE. The CDR3 runs 16 residues. The sample taken for sequencing was PBMCs. The chain joins TRBV5-6 to TRBJ2-3; 9 bases map to TRBD2. This clonotype originated in a woman aged 40 to 50 in good health and CMV-seronegative. The chain's CDR3 is CASGWGSSGGIDTQYF. CDR3 in DNA: TGTGCCAGCGGCTGGGGGAGTAGCGGGGGTATTGATACGCAGTATTTT.